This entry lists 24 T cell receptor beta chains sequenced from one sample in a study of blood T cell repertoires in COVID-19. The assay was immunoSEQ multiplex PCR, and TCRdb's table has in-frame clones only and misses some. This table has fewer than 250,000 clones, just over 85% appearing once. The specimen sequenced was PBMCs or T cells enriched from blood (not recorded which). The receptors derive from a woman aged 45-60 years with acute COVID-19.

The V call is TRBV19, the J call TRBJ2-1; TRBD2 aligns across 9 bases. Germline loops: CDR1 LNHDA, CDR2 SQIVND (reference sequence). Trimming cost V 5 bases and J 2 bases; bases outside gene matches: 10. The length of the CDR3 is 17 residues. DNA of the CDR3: TGTGCCAGTAGTTCCGCCCGCGGGAGGGCTACCTACAATGAGCAGTTCTTC. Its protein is CASSSARGRATYNEQFF.

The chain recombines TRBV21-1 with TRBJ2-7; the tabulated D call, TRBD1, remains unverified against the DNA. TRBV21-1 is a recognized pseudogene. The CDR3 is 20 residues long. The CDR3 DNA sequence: TGTGCCAGCAGCAAACGAGGACAGCCCGACAGAGGACGGCTCAACTACGAGCAGTACTTC. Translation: CASSKRGQPDRGRLNYEQYF.

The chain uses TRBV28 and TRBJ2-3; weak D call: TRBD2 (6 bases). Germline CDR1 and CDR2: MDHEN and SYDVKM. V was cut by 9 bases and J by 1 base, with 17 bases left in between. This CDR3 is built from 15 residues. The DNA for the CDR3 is TGTGCCAGTTTGTTACCGGGAGCGGGCACAGATACGCAGTATTTT. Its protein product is CASLLPGAGTDTQYF.

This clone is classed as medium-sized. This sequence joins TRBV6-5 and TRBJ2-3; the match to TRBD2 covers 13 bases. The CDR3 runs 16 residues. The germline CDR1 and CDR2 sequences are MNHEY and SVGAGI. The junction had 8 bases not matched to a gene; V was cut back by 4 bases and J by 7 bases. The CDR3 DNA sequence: TGTGCCAGCAGTTCCCCACTAGCGGGAGGGGGACATACGCAGTATTTT. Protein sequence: CASSSPLAGGGHTQYF.

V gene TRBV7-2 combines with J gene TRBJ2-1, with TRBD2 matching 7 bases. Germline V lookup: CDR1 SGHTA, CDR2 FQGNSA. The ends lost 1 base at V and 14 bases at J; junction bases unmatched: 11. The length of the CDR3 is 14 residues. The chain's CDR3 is CASSLEPASGNKFF. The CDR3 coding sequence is TGTGCCAGCAGCTTAGAACCAGCGAGCGGGAACAAGTTCTTC. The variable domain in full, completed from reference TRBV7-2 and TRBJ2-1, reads GAGVSQSPSNKVTEKGKDVELRCDPISGHTALYWYRQSLGQGLEFLIYFQGNSAPDKSGLPSDRFSAERTGGSVSTLTIQRTQQEDSAVYLCASSLEPASGNKFFGPGTRLTVL.

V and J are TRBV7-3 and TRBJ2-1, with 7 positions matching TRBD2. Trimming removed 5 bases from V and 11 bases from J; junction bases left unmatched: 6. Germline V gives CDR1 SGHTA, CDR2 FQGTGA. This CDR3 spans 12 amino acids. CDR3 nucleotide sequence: TGTGCCAGCAGCCCTCAAGCGGGGAAGCAGTTCTTC. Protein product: CASSPQAGKQFF.

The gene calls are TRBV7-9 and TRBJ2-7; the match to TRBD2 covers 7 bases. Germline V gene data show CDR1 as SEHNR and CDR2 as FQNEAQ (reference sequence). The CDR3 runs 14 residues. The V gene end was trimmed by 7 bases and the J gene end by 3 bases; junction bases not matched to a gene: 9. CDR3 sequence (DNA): TGTGCCAGCAACTGGGCGGGAGAAGACTACGAGCAGTACTTC. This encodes CASNWAGEDYEQYF.

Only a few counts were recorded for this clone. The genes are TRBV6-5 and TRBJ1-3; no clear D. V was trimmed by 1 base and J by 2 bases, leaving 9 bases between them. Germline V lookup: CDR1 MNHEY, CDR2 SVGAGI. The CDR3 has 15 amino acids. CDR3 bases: TGTGCCAGCAGTTACTTGGCTGTAACTGGAAACACCATATATTTT. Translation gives CASSYLAVTGNTIYF.

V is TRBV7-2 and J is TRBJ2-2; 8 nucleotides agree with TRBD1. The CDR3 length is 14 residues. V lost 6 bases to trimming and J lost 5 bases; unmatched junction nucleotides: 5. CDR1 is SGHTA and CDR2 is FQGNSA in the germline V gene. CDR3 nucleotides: TGTGCCAGCAGTCAGGGGGCACGGACCGGGGAGCTGTTTTTT. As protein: CASSQGARTGELFF.

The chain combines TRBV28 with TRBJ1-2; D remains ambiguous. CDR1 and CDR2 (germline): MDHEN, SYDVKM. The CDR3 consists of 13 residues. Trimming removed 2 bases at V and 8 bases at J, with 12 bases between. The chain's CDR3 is CASSLSNPPGYTF. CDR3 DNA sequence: TGTGCCAGCAGTTTAAGCAATCCCCCCGGCTACACCTTC.

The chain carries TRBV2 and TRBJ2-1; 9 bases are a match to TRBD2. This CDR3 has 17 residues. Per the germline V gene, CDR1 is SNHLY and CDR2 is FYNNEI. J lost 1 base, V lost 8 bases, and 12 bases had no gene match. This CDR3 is CASLKENLAGSYNEQFF. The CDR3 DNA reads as TGTGCCAGCCTAAAAGAGAATCTAGCGGGATCCTACAATGAGCAGTTCTTC.

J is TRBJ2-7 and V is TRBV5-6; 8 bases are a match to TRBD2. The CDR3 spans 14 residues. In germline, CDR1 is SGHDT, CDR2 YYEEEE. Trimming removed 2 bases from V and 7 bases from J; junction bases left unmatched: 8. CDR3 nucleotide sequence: TGTGCCAGCAGCTTCCCCGCCAGCGGGAGAGAGCAGTACTTC. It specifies CASSFPASGREQYF.

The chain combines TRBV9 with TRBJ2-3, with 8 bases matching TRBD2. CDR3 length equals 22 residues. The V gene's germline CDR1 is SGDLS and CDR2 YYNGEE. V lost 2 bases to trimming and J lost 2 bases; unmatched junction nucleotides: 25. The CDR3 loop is CASSVTATGSFLGGRSTDTQYF. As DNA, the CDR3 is TGTGCCAGCAGCGTGACAGCTACAGGGTCTTTTCTTGGCGGGAGGTCCACAGATACGCAGTATTTT.

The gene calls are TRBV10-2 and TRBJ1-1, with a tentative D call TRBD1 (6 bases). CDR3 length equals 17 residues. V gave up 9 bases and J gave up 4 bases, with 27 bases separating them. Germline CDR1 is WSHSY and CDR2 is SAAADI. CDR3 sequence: CASKRGSGGGRSTEAFF. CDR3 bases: TGCGCCAGTAAAAGGGGATCGGGGGGCGGACGGAGCACTGAAGCTTTCTTT.

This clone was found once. CDR3 residues: CASSLYGTGTRAQYF. The CDR3 coding sequence is TGTGCCAGCAGTTTATACGGAACAGGGACTAGGGCGCAGTACTTC. The chain couples TRBV28 to TRBJ2-7, with 8 bases matching TRBD2. V dropped 1 base and J dropped 9; count of bases not matched to a gene: 11. Germline loops: CDR1 MDHEN, CDR2 SYDVKM. This CDR3 contains 15 residues.

Here the CDR3 reads CASSVSWGTGASGYTF. CDR3 DNA: TGTGCCAGCAGCGTGTCCTGGGGGACAGGGGCTTCTGGCTACACCTTC. The V call is TRBV9, the J call TRBJ1-2; TRBD1 matches at 10 bases. CDR1 and CDR2 from the germline V gene are SGDLS and YYNGEE. V was pared by 2 bases and J by 7 bases, with 11 bases of the junction left unmatched. The CDR3 spans 16 residues. The full variable domain, with the rest looked up from reference TRBV9 and TRBJ1-2, is DSGVTQTPKHLITATGQRVTLRCSPRSGDLSVYWYQQSLDQGLQFLIQYYNGEERAKGNILERFSAQQFPDLHSELNLSSLELGDSALYFCASSVSWGTGASGYTFGSGTRLTVV.

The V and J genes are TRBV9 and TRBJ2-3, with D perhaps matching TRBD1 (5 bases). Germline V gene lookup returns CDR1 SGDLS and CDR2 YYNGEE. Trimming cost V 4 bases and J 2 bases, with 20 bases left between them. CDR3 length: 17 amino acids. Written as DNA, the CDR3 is TGTGCCAGCAGCCCACTCCGTGCAGGGAACCCCACAGATACGCAGTATTTT. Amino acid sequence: CASSPLRAGNPTDTQYF.

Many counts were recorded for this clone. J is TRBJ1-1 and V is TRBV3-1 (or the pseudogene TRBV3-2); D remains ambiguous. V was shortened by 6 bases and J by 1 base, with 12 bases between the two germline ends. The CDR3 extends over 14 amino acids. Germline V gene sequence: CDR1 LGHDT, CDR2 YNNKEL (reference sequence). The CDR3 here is CASSPIPGNTEAFF. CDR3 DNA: TGTGCCAGCAGTCCAATCCCCGGGAACACTGAAGCTTTCTTT.

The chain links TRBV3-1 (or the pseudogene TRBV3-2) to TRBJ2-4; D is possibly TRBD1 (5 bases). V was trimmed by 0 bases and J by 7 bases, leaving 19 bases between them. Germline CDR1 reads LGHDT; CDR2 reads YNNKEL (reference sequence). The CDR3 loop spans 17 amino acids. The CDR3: CASSQDERGRQGNIQYF. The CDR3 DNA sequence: TGTGCCAGCAGCCAAGATGAAAGGGGCAGACAAGGGAACATTCAGTACTTC.

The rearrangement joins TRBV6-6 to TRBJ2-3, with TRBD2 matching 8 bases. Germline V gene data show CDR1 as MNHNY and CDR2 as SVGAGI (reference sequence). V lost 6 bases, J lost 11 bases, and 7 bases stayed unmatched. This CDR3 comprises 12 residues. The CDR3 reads CASSFPAGEQYF. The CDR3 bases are TGTGCCAGCAGCTTCCCAGCGGGAGAGCAGTATTTT.

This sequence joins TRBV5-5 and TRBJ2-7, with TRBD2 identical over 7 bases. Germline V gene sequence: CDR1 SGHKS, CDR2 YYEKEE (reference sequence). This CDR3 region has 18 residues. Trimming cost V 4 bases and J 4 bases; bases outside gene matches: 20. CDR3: CASSRQAYLAESTYEQYF. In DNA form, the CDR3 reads TGTGCCAGCAGCAGACAAGCCTACCTAGCGGAGAGCACTTACGAGCAGTACTTC.

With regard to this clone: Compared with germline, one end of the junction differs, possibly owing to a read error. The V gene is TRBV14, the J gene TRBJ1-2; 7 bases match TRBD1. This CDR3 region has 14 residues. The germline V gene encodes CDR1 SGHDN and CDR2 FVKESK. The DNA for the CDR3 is TGTGCCAGCTCCCCCCTGGGGGCAGGGGGGCATCGAGCCTTC. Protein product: CASSPLGAGGHRAF.

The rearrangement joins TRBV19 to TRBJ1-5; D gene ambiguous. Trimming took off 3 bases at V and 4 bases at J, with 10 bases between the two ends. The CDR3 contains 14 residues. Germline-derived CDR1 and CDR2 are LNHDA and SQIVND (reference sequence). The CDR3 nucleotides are TGTGCCAGTAGTATTTCCAGGCTTAATCAGCCCCAGCATTTT. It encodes CASSISRLNQPQHF.

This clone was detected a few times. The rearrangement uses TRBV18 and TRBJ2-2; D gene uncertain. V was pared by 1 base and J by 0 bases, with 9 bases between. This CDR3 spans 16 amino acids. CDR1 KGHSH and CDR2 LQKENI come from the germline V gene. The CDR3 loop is CASSPRSDPNTGELFF. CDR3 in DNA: TGTGCCAGCTCACCACGGAGCGACCCGAACACCGGGGAGCTGTTTTTT.